Presented here are 21 T cell receptor beta chains from one specimen sequenced in a study of blood T cell repertoires in COVID-19 (TCRdb year 2020). Library construction relied on the immunoSEQ multiplex PCR assay. Here the immuneACCESS table is served through TCRdb, limited to in-frame sequences with V and J called. Missing clones are a known gap in these copies; in checked studies unresolved V genes cover under half, and the rest lacks a known reason. Across this sample there are 55,000 to 80,000 clones, with approximately 83% seen only once. The ten largest account for more than 10% of the sample. Sequenced input: peripheral blood. These receptors all stem from a human donor in a cohort sampled during active COVID-19.

V is TRBV4-1 and J is TRBJ2-7, with a possible D match to TRBD1 (5 bases). Trimming left V 2 bases short and J 0 bases short, with 11 bases between. Germline loops: CDR1 MGHRA, CDR2 YSYEKL. This CDR3 has 15 amino acids. The CDR3 spells CASSQTHGASYEQYF. In DNA, the CDR3 is TGCGCCAGCAGCCAAACTCATGGGGCCTCCTACGAGCAGTACTTC.

The V gene is TRBV4-3, the J gene TRBJ2-7, with TRBD1 identical over 8 bases. This CDR3 spans 14 amino acids. V lost 0 bases, J lost 5 bases, and 3 bases stayed unmatched. Germline CDR1 reads LGHNA; CDR2 reads YSLEER. As DNA, the CDR3 is TGCGCCAGCAGCCAAGATTACAGGGGGGACGAGCAGTACTTC. This encodes CASSQDYRGDEQYF.

This chain uses TRBV4-1 with TRBJ2-2, with D perhaps TRBD2 (7 bases). Germline V gene lookup returns CDR1 MGHRA and CDR2 YSYEKL. V lost 6 bases and J lost 5, with 19 bases in between. This CDR3 contains 16 residues. In DNA form, the CDR3 reads TGCGCCAGCAGAGCGGGACGGGCCAGGGGTACCGGGGAGCTGTTTTTT. Translating gives CASRAGRARGTGELFF.

This chain uses TRBV12-3 or TRBV12-4 with TRBJ2-3; D is unclear. Trimming cost V 6 bases and J 7 bases, with 14 bases left between them. CDR3 length: 13 amino acids. The CDR3 region has the DNA TGTGCCAGCAGCCCTGGCCCCTTGTATACGCAGTATTTT. It is translated as CASSPGPLYTQYF.

The gene calls are TRBV19 and TRBJ1-1; D gene unclear. With 3 bases removed from V and 0 bases from J, the gap between germline ends came to 5 bases. The CDR3 is made up of 13 amino acids. Germline CDR1 reads LNHDA; CDR2 reads SQIVND (reference sequence). The CDR3 DNA follows: TGTGCCAGTAGTATTCTACTGAACACTGAAGCTTTCTTT. As protein: CASSILLNTEAFF.

This sequence joins TRBV11-1 and TRBJ2-3; 12 bases fit TRBD2. Germline V lookup: CDR1 SGHAT, CDR2 FQDESV (reference sequence). The CDR3 totals 16 residues. The J segment lost 1 base and the V segment lost 5 bases, leaving 4 bases of the junction unmatched. The CDR3 is CASSARLAGGTDTQYF. The CDR3 DNA is TGTGCCAGCAGCGCAAGACTAGCGGGGGGCACAGATACGCAGTATTTT.

The V and J genes are TRBV5-4 and TRBJ2-5; TRBD2 is a possible D gene (6 bases). Trimming took off 0 bases at V and 3 bases at J, with 15 bases between the two ends. Germline CDR1 and CDR2: SGHNT and YYREEE (reference sequence). The CDR3 consists of 16 residues. Written as DNA, the CDR3 is TGTGCCAGCAGCTTGGCCGGGGTAGCGGCTGAAGAGACCCAGTACTTC. Amino acids: CASSLAGVAAEETQYF.

V is TRBV7-9 and J is TRBJ1-1; D is unclear. The CDR3 has 14 amino acids. Between the trimmed V and J ends, which lost 1 base and 1 base, there was a span of 7 bases. Germline V gene data show CDR1 as SEHNR and CDR2 as FQNEAQ (reference sequence). CDR3 protein: CASSLGAGNTEAFF. The CDR3 bases are TGTGCCAGCAGCTTAGGGGCAGGGAACACTGAAGCTTTCTTT. The full variable domain, with the rest looked up from reference TRBV7-9 and TRBJ1-1, is DTGVSQNPRHKITKRGQNVTFRCDPISEHNRLYWYRQTLGQGPEFLTYFQNEAQLEKSRLLSDRFSAERPKGSFSTLEIQRTEQGDSAMYLCASSLGAGNTEAFFGQGTRLTVV.

This clone was counted once. V is TRBV5-1 and J is TRBJ1-6; 8 positions match TRBD1. CDR3 length: 16 residues. Germline V gene sequence: CDR1 SGHRS, CDR2 YFSETQ. The ends lost 0 bases at V and 7 bases at J; junction bases unmatched: 6. The CDR3 is CASSLAGTGLNSPLHF. CDR3 bases: TGCGCCAGCAGCTTGGCGGGGACAGGACTAAATTCACCCCTCCACTTT.

This clone has only a few counts. The chain has TRBV3-1 (or the pseudogene TRBV3-2) and TRBJ2-3; 7 bases fit TRBD2. Per the germline V gene, CDR1 is LGHDT and CDR2 is YNNKEL (reference sequence). CDR3 length: 16 amino acids. J was trimmed by 1 base and V by 1 base; bases with no gene match: 5. The CDR3 DNA reads TGTGCCAGCAGCCAAGCTCCGGGACTACGCACAGATACGCAGTATTTT. This gives the protein CASSQAPGLRTDTQYF.

The chain employs TRBV7-9 and TRBJ1-2; no clear D. V was cut by 5 bases and J by 2 bases, with 9 bases left in between. The germline V gene has CDR1 SEHNR and CDR2 FQNEAQ (reference sequence). The CDR3 runs to 13 residues. The CDR3 sequence: CASSPDFNYGYTF. The DNA for the CDR3 is TGTGCCAGCAGCCCCGACTTCAACTATGGCTACACCTTC.

This chain links TRBV6-2 or TRBV6-3 with TRBJ1-5, with 8 bases matching TRBD1. V shed 1 base, J shed 5 bases, and the junction held 4 bases outside the gene matches. This CDR3 contains 15 residues. CDR1 MNHEY and CDR2 SVGEGT come from the germline V gene. The CDR3 DNA reads TGTGCCAGCAGTTACTGGGCAGGGGGCGATCAGCCCCAGCATTTT. This gives the protein CASSYWAGGDQPQHF.

The chain couples TRBV30 to TRBJ1-5; no clear D gene. CDR3 size: 14 residues. V was shortened by 4 bases and J by 5 bases, with 15 bases between the two germline ends. Germline V gene sequence: CDR1 GTSNPN, CDR2 SVGIG (reference sequence). The CDR3 region is CAWNPLRGDQPQHF. The CDR3 bases are TGTGCCTGGAATCCCCTCCGCGGGGATCAGCCCCAGCATTTT. Based on the CDR3 plus reference TRBV30 and TRBJ1-5, the full variable domain is SQTIHQWPATLVQPVGSPLSLECTVEGTSNPNLYWYRQAAGRGLQLLFYSVGIGQISSEVPQNLSASRPQDRQFILSSKKLLLSDSGFYLCAWNPLRGDQPQHFGDGTRLSIL.

To note about this clone: At one of its ends the junction is not consistent with the germline gene, which may arise from a read error. V gene TRBV11-2 combines with J gene TRBJ1-2, with TRBD1 identical over 8 bases. Looked up from germline, CDR1 is SGHAT and CDR2 is FQNNGV. CDR3 length: 11 amino acids. The chain's CDR3 is CASSLDRVKAF. As DNA, the CDR3 is TGTGCCAGCAGCTTGGACAGGGTTAAGGCCTTC.

The rearrangement uses TRBV5-4 and TRBJ2-1, with TRBD2 matching 11 bases. From germline, CDR1 is SGHNT and CDR2 YYREEE (reference sequence). There are 16 residues in the CDR3. Trimming removed 5 bases from V and 4 bases from J; junction bases left unmatched: 8. CDR3 DNA sequence: TGTGCCAGCAGTTCAGTAATAGCGGGGGGGTACAATGAGCAGTTCTTC. Its translation: CASSSVIAGGYNEQFF.

The chain links TRBV7-2 to TRBJ2-3; a weak D match, TRBD1 (5 bases). Trimming cost V 5 bases and J 5 bases, with 17 bases left between them. CDR1 is SGHTA, CDR2 FQGNSA, per germline. This CDR3 is built from 15 residues. Here the CDR3 reads CASSPTGPGGDTQYF. CDR3 sequence (DNA): TGTGCCAGCAGCCCAACAGGTCCGGGTGGAGATACGCAGTATTTT.

The gene calls are TRBV19 and TRBJ1-3; D remains unclear. Germline V gene data show CDR1 as LNHDA and CDR2 as SQIVND (reference sequence). V lost 7 bases, J lost 0 bases, and 10 bases lay in between. The CDR3 is 14 residues long. Here the CDR3 reads CASISGNSGNTIYF. CDR3 sequence (DNA): TGTGCCAGTATAAGCGGCAACTCTGGAAACACCATATATTTT.

The rearrangement uses TRBV4-1 and TRBJ1-1; 11 nucleotides match TRBD1. CDR3 length: 16 residues. J lost 4 bases, V lost 2 bases, and 6 bases had no gene match. The germline V gene has CDR1 MGHRA and CDR2 YSYEKL. CDR3 residues: CASSQSGDRGTTEAFF. In DNA form, the CDR3 reads TGCGCCAGCAGCCAATCTGGGGACAGGGGGACCACTGAAGCTTTCTTT.

This clone has only a few counts. This chain uses TRBV5-6 with TRBJ2-5; D may be TRBD2 (6 bases). V lost 3 bases and J 5 bases, leaving 20 bases between the germline ends. The length of the CDR3 is 16 residues. The V gene's germline CDR1 is SGHDT and CDR2 YYEEEE. The DNA of the CDR3 is TGTGCCAGCAGCTGGTTGAGGGCCGCCGCGGGGGAGACCCAGTACTTC. Translating gives CASSWLRAAAGETQYF.

The rearrangement links TRBV25-1 to TRBJ1-5, with D possibly TRBD1 on 5 matching bases. Germline V lookup: CDR1 MGHDK, CDR2 SYGVNS. There are 15 residues in the CDR3. The V gene lost 3 bases and the J gene lost 4 bases, with 13 bases spanning the gap. The CDR3 DNA reads as TGTGCCAGCAGTGAGGGTCGGGGGAAAAATCAGCCCCAGCATTTT. Protein sequence: CASSEGRGKNQPQHF.

The V gene is TRBV6-2 or TRBV6-3, the J gene TRBJ2-1; tentatively, D is TRBD2 (5 bases). Germline V gives CDR1 MNHEY, CDR2 SVGEGT. With 0 bases removed from V and 7 bases from J, the gap between germline ends came to 7 bases. The CDR3 length is 13 residues. CDR3 in amino acids: CASSYSPGNEQFF. DNA of the CDR3: TGTGCCAGCAGTTACTCCCCGGGGAATGAGCAGTTCTTC.